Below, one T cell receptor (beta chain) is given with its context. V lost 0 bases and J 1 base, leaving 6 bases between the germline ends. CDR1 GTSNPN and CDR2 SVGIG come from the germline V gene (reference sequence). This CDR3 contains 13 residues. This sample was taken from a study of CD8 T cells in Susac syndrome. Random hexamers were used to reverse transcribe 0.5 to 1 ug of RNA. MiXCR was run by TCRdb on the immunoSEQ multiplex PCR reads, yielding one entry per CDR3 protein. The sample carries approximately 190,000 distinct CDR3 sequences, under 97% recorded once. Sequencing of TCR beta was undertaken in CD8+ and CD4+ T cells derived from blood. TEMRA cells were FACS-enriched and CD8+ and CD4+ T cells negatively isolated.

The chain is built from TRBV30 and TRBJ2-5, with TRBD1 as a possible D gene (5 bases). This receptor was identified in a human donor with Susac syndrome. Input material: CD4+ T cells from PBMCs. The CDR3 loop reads CAWSVDSQETQYF. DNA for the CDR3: TGTGCCTGGAGTGTTGACAGCCAAGAGACCCAGTACTTC.